This entry features one T cell receptor beta chain sequence. The target antigen is unknown. This CDR3 region has 15 residues. Looked up from germline, CDR1 is SNHLY and CDR2 is FYNNEI. The V end lost 10 bases, the J end lost 4 bases, and 22 bases lay between the germline ends. This entry comes from a study of T cells in Graves' hyperthyroidism and ophthalmopathy. The wider study: Specimen type is peripheral blood, collected at initial diagnosis prior to any treatment. Study conclusions and caveats: Patients with ophthalmopathy were separated from those with stable hyperthyroidism by a 13 V-J model.

From RNA transcripts, TCR beta CDR3 regions were amplified. The HTBI primer set served for first-round RT-PCR of the TCR CDR3. Via MiXCR, TCRdb re-called the multiplex PCR reads, giving one row per CDR3 protein. The sample shows hundreds of thousands of distinct CDR3 sequences, approximately 25% of them seen only once. Sequencing was carried out using blood. The rearrangement links TRBV2 to TRBJ1-1; D gene unclear. This sequence originates from a woman in her twenties or thirties with Graves' ophthalmopathy. DNA of the CDR3: TGTGCCACCAGCACGGGCCCCTCCACTATCACTGAAGCTTTCTTT. Translating gives CATSTGPSTITEAFF.